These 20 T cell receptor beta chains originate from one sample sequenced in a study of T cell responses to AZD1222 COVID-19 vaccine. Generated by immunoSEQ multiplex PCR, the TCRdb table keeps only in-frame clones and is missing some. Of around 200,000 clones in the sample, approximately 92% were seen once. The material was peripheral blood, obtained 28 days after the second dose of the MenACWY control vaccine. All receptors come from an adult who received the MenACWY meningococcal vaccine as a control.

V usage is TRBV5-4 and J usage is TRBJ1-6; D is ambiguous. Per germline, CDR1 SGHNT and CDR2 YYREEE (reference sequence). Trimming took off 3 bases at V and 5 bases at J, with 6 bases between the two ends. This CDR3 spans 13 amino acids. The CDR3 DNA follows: TGTGCCAGCAGCTCCGGGAATAATTCACCCCTCCACTTT. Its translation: CASSSGNNSPLHF.

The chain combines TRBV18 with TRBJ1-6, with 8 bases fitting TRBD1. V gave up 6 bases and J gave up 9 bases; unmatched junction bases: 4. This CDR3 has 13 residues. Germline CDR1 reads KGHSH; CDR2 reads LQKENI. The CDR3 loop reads CASSLDRVSPLHF. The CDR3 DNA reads TGTGCCAGCTCGCTGGACAGGGTTTCACCCCTCCACTTT. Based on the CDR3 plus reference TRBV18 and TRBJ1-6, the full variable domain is NAGVMQNPRHLVRRRGQEARLRCSPMKGHSHVYWYRQLPEEGLKFMVYLQKENIIDESGMPKERFSAEFPKEGPSILRIQQVVRGDSAAYFCASSLDRVSPLHFGNGTRLTVT.

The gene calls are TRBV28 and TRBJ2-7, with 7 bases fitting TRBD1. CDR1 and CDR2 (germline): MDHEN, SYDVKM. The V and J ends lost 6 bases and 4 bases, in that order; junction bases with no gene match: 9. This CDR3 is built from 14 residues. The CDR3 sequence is CASRIGTDTYEQYF. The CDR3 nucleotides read TGTGCCAGCAGGATCGGGACAGATACTTACGAGCAGTACTTC.

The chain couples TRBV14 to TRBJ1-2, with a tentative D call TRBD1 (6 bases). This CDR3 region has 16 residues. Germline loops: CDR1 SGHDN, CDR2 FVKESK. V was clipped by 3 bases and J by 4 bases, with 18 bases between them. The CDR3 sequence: CASSQYPGGGLYGYTF. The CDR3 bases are TGTGCCAGCAGCCAGTACCCTGGAGGGGGGCTCTATGGCTACACCTTC. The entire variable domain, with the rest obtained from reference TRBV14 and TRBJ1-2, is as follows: EAGVTQFPSHSVIEKGQTVTLRCDPISGHDNLYWYRRVMGKEIKFLLHFVKESKQDESGMPNNRFLAERTGGTYSTLKVQPAELEDSGVYFCASSQYPGGGLYGYTFGSGTRLTVV.

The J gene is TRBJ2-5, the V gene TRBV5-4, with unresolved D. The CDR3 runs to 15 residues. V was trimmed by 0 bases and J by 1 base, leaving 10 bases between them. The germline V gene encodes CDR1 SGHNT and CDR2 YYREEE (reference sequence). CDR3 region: CASSLGVGFQETQYF. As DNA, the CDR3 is TGTGCCAGCAGCTTGGGAGTGGGGTTCCAAGAGACCCAGTACTTC.

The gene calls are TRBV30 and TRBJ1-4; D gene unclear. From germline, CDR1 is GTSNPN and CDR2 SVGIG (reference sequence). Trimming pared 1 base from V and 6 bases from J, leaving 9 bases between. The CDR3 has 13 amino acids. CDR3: CAWSARLHEKLFF. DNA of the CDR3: TGTGCCTGGAGTGCGCGATTACATGAAAAACTGTTTTTT.

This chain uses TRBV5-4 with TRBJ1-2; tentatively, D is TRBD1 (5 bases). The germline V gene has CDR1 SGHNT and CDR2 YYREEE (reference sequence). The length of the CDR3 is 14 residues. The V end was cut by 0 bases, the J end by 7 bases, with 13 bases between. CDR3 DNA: TGTGCCAGCAGCTTGGGGGGACCGCAGGTTGGCTACACCTTC. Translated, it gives CASSLGGPQVGYTF.

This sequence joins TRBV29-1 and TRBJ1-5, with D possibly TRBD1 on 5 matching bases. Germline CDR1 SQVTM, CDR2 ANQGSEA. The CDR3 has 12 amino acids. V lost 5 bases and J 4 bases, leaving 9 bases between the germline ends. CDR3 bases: TGCAGCGTTTCCGAGGGGAATCAGCCCCAGCATTTT. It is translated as CSVSEGNQPQHF.

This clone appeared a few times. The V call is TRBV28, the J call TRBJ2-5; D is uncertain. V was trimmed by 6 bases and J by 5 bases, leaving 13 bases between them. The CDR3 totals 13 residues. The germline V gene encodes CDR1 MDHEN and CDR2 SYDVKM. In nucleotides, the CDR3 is TGTGCCAGCAGCCTCCTCCCGGGTGAGACCCAGTACTTC. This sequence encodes CASSLLPGETQYF.

For the CDR3, the DNA is TGTGCCAGTAGTATACGAGGGGGGGAGCTGTTTTTT. Encoded protein: CASSIRGGELFF. V is TRBV19 and J is TRBJ2-2, with a weak D call TRBD2 (5 bases). This CDR3 has 12 residues. Per the germline V gene, CDR1 is LNHDA and CDR2 is SQIVND (reference sequence). Trimming took 2 bases from V and 8 from J, leaving 6 bases between them. Full variable domain (remainder filled in from reference TRBV19 and TRBJ2-2): DGGITQSPKYLFRKEGQNVTLSCEQNLNHDAMYWYRQDPGQGLRLIYYSQIVNDFQKGDIAEGYSVSREKKESFPLTVTSAQKNPTAFYLCASSIRGGELFFGEGSRLTVL.

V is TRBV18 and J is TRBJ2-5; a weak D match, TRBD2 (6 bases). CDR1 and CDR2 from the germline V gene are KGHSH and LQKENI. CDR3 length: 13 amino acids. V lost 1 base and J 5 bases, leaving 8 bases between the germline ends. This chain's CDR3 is CASSPLGGETQYF. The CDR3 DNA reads TGTGCCAGCTCACCACTAGGAGGGGAGACCCAGTACTTC.

The CDR3: CASRTSGGLTDTQYF. The CDR3 bases are TGTGCCAGCAGGACTAGCGGGGGGCTCACAGATACGCAGTATTTT. The genes are TRBV2 and TRBJ2-3, with TRBD2 matching over 13 bases. V trimming: 6 bases; J trimming: 2 bases; junction bases outside the gene matches: 2. This CDR3 has 15 residues. Germline values: CDR1 SNHLY, CDR2 FYNNEI.

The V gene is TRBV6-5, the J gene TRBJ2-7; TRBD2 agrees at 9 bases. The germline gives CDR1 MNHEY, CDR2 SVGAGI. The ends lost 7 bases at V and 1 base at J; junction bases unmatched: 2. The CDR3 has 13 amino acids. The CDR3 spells CASNLAGSYEQYF. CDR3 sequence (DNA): TGTGCCAGCAATCTAGCGGGGTCCTACGAGCAGTACTTC.

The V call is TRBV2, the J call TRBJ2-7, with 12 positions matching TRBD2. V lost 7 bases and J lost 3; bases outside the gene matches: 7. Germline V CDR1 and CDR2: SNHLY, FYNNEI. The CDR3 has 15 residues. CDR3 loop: CASKSPSGGDYEQYF. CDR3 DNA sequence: TGTGCCAGCAAATCCCCTAGCGGGGGGGACTACGAGCAGTACTTC.

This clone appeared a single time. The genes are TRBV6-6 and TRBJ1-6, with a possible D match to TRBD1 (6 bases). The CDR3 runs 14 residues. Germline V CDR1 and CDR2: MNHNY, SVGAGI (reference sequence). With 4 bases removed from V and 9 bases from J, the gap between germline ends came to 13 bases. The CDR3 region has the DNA TGTGCCAGCAGTTTTGTGGGGGGCGGTTCACCCCTCCACTTT. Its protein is CASSFVGGGSPLHF.

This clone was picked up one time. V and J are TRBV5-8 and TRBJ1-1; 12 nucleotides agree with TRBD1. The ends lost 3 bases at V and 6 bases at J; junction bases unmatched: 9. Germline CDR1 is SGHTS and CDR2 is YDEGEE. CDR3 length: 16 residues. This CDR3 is CASSWTGTGGGSEAFF. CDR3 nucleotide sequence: TGTGCCAGCAGCTGGACCGGGACAGGGGGCGGTTCTGAAGCTTTCTTT.

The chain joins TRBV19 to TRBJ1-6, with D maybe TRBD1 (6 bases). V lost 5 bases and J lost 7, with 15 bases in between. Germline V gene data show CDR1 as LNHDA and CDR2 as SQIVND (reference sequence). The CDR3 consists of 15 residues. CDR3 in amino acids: CASSLPGGPNSPLHF. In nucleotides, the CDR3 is TGTGCCAGTAGTTTACCCGGGGGGCCGAATTCACCCCTCCACTTT.

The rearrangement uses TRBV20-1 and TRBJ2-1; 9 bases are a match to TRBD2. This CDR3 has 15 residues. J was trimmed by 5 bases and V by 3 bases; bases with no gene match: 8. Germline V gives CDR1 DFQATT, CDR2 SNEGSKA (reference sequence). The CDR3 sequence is CSASGAGGPNNEQFF. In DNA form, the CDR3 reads TGCAGTGCTAGTGGAGCGGGGGGCCCCAACAATGAGCAGTTCTTC.

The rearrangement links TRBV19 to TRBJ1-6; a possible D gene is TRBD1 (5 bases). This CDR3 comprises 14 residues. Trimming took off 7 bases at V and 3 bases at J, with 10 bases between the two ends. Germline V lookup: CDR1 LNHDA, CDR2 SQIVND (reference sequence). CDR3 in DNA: TGTGCCAGTAAAGGGGAATACTATAATTCACCCCTCCACTTT. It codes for CASKGEYYNSPLHF.

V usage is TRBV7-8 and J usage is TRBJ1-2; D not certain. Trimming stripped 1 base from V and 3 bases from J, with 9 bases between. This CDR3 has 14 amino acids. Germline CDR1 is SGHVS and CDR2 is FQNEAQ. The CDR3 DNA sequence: TGTGCCAGCAGCTTAGGCTCAGCTTACTATGGCTACACCTTC. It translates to CASSLGSAYYGYTF. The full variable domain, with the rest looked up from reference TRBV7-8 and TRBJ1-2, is GAGVSQSPRYKVAKRGQDVALRCDPISGHVSLFWYQQALGQGPEFLTYFQNEAQLDKSGLPSDRFFAERPEGSVSTLKIQRTQQEDSAVYLCASSLGSAYYGYTFGSGTRLTVV.